One TCR beta chain is described in this entry. The target antigen is unknown. CDR1 is SGHAT, CDR2 FQDESV, per germline (reference sequence). The length of the CDR3 is 15 residues. V was pared by 2 bases and J by 2 bases, with 12 bases between. This sample is part of a study of CD4 T cells in relation to SARS-CoV-2 and coronaviruses. Generated by immunoSEQ multiplex PCR, the TCRdb table keeps only in-frame clones and is missing some. The repertoire consists of 16,000 or so clones, with roughly 80% occurring once and the leading ten covering about two fifths. CD4+ T cells from unexposed donors were obtained before the COVID-19 pandemic (2011-2018). CD4+ T cells were isolated from the cells after around 9 days of culture.

The sequencing sample was made of CD4+ T cells from PBMCs, cultured in vitro. The chain recombines TRBV11-1 with TRBJ2-5, with a tentative D call TRBD2 (5 bases). This clonotype was obtained from a human donor in good health. CDR3 nucleotide sequence: TGTGCCAGCAGCTTAACTAGAGGTGGGCAAGAGACCCAGTACTTC. Translating gives CASSLTRGGQETQYF.